This T cell receptor beta chain was captured by sequencing in a study of T cell responses to AZD1222 COVID-19 vaccine. Study-wide background: Analyses pooled second doses at about 4 or about 12 weeks.

Profiling relied on immunoSEQ multiplex PCR, and the TCRdb table lists in-frame clones only, not all of them. Seen here are some 140,000 clones, more than 90% observed once, and the top ten hold about 20%. CDR1 is SGHTA, CDR2 FQGNSA, per germline. The CDR3 is 15 amino acids. V was clipped by 5 bases and J by 4 bases, with 17 bases between them. The V and J genes are TRBV7-2 and TRBJ1-2; TRBD1 might be the D (6 bases). The receptor was isolated from an adult in good health. The input for sequencing was peripheral blood, taken on day 0 of AZD1222 vaccination. CDR3 region: CASSRQIQGTYGYTF. As DNA, the CDR3 is TGTGCCAGCAGCCGCCAAATTCAGGGGACCTATGGCTACACCTTC.